This entry lists 7 T cell receptor beta chains sequenced from one sample in a study of T cell repertoires in cytomegalovirus infection. TCRdb re-called the reads through MiXCR, storing one row per CDR3 protein. The sample lists about 180,000 distinct CDR3 sequences, 15% to 20% occurring once. Specimen: CD8+ T cells from PBMCs. The source is a human donor in good health (CMV status not recorded). Some clones in this sample may be carry-over from other donors' samples.

This clonotype was counted a single time. This chain uses TRBV20-1 with TRBJ2-5; tentatively, D is TRBD2 (5 bases). CDR1 and CDR2 from the germline V gene are DFQATT and SNEGSKA (reference sequence). The CDR3 has 14 amino acids. Trimming left V 6 bases short and J 1 base short, with 15 bases between. CDR3 region: CSANKMDFQETQYF. For the CDR3, the DNA is TGCAGTGCAAATAAAATGGACTTCCAAGAGACCCAGTACTTC.

In its sample, this clonotype was seen many times. This sequence joins TRBV7-9 and TRBJ2-1; the match to TRBD2 covers 8 bases. The CDR3 length is 21 residues. Germline CDR1 reads SEHNR; CDR2 reads FQNEAQ (reference sequence). V shed 2 bases, J shed 0 bases, and the junction held 18 bases outside the gene matches. The chain's CDR3 is CASSLSDDRPPGTSSYNEQFF. The CDR3 DNA follows: TGTGCCAGCAGCTTATCCGATGACCGGCCGCCGGGGACTAGCTCCTACAATGAGCAGTTCTTC.

This chain uses TRBV7-2 with TRBJ1-5, with 10 bases identical to TRBD1. The V gene's germline CDR1 is SGHTA and CDR2 FQGNSA. This CDR3 has 17 amino acids. The junction had 8 bases not matched to a gene; V was cut back by 0 bases and J by 6 bases. The CDR3 loop reads CASSLAGTGVLSQPQHF. The CDR3 DNA follows: TGTGCCAGCAGCTTAGCCGGGACAGGGGTGTTGAGTCAGCCCCAGCATTTT. The full variable domain, completed using reference TRBV7-2 and TRBJ1-5, is GAGVSQSPSNKVTEKGKDVELRCDPISGHTALYWYRQSLGQGLEFLIYFQGNSAPDKSGLPSDRFSAERTGGSVSTLTIQRTQQEDSAVYLCASSLAGTGVLSQPQHFGDGTRLSIL.

This clonotype occurred a few times. The chain joins TRBV6-5 to TRBJ2-3; D is unclear. CDR1 is MNHEY and CDR2 is SVGAGI in the germline V gene. The CDR3 spans 15 residues. V dropped 2 bases and J dropped 0 bases, with 9 bases sitting between them. This CDR3 reads CASSYDIASTDTQYF. The CDR3 DNA follows: TGTGCCAGCAGTTACGACATAGCTAGCACAGATACGCAGTATTTT.

This chain uses TRBV16 with TRBJ1-2; no firm D call. The ends were cut back, 4 bases at V and 2 bases at J, with 23 bases in the middle. Germline assignment: CDR1 KGHSY and CDR2 FQNENV. The CDR3 is 18 residues long. This CDR3 reads CASSPTIETMDRNYGYTF. The CDR3 DNA follows: TGTGCCAGCAGCCCGACAATAGAAACTATGGATAGAAACTATGGCTACACCTTC.

This chain joins TRBV27 and TRBJ2-7, with 9 bases that match TRBD1. Germline V gives CDR1 MNHEY, CDR2 SMNVEV (reference sequence). The CDR3 is made up of 14 amino acids. The J segment lost 0 bases and the V segment lost 7 bases, leaving 4 bases of the junction unmatched. For the CDR3, the DNA is TGTGCCAGCATCGGGACAGGGACCTCCTACGAGCAGTACTTC. Encoded protein: CASIGTGTSYEQYF.

The chain carries TRBV9 and TRBJ1-2; the D is unclear. The V end lost 0 bases, the J end lost 0 bases, and 9 bases lay between the germline ends. Germline values: CDR1 SGDLS, CDR2 YYNGEE. CDR3 length equals 15 residues. The CDR3 protein is CASSVGGSPNYGYTF. The CDR3, as DNA: TGTGCCAGCAGCGTAGGCGGCAGTCCTAACTATGGCTACACCTTC.